Only a few counts were recorded for the clone carrying this T cell receptor (beta chain). Its antigen is unidentified. One entry per CDR3 protein, called by TCRdb with MiXCR from the RT-PCR reads. Found here are around 760,000 distinct CDR3 sequences, around 13% of them singletons; the top ten hold approximately 6.5%. The CDR3 contains 18 residues. V shed 2 bases and J shed 5 bases, with 21 bases lying between them. Per germline, CDR1 MNHEY and CDR2 SVGEGT. This entry comes from a study of response to subunit inactivated influenza vaccine. Whole-study results and caveats: Every seasonal influenza vaccination brings in few new T cells, the authors suggested.

The TCR comes from a man aged 45-65 years who received an inactivated influenza vaccine. The genes are TRBV6-2 or TRBV6-3 and TRBJ2-2; TRBD2 is a possible D gene (7 bases). This specimen consisted of PBMCs from blood, obtained 14 to 15 days before vaccination. The CDR3 reads CASSYPSRGGIGTGELFF. The CDR3 DNA sequence: TGTGCCAGCAGTTACCCTTCTAGGGGGGGCATAGGAACCGGGGAGCTGTTTTTT.